This TCR beta chain emerged from a study of cytomegalovirus exposure and HLA in healthy donors (dated by TCRdb to about 2017). A note on the overall study: In an earlier analysis of approximately 500 of the donors, around 290 Gb of sequence data and 117 million unique TCR beta sequences from 150 million to 200 million T cells were reported. About 280 gigabases of sequencing data and tens of millions of unique TCR sequences were included in an early release covering over 600 HLA-typed donors. The genetic ancestry cluster associated with self-reported Caucasian donors included 70% to 85% of the roughly 390 genotyped donors. The study aimed to test whether signatures of past pathogen exposure could be identified by cataloging public T cell receptors. The study used immunosequencing to profile the T cell repertoires of several hundred subjects and linked those repertoires to cytomegalovirus serostatus. Along with the 666-subject first cohort, a separate validation cohort of 120 different subjects was used. The study combined high-throughput TCR immunosequencing, statistical association of individual TCRs with disease status, and machine learning to predict cytomegalovirus infection status. To study patterns of TCR occurrence, a later analysis re-analyzed previously published TCR beta repertoires from 550 to 800 donors and added high-resolution HLA genotyping. The later analysis used no new phenotypic data to find candidate immune exposures, relying instead on TCR beta sequences and their occurrence across donors. An earlier analysis of 587 of the donors used high-throughput TCR beta sequencing to judge whether each TCR beta V gene segment behaved as functional or pseudogenic. Donor age, sex, ethnicity and CMV serostatus were compiled alongside the repertoire data. A later genetic analysis took genome-wide SNP genotypes for about three fifths of the roughly 700 donors and used that subset as a discovery cohort. Every repertoire in the discovery cohort had been generated on one and the same sequencing platform. Class I and class II HLA loci were covered by the typing at four-digit resolution. The number of donors typed differed by locus, with 629-630 for A, B, C, DRB1 and DQB1, around 500 for DQA1, 606 for DPA1, and some 440 for DPB1. Several DR-DQ haplotypes were treated as single units for association and clustering because of strong linkage in the cohort. Among 398 genotyped donors of the cohort, an average of about 240,000 unique TCR beta nucleotide sequences were sequenced per donor, roughly a sixth of them non-productive.

In regard to this clone: Which antigen it targets is not known. No base qualities exist here, and no much larger clone lies one base off it.

The full study reports these points: It was suggested by the authors that the approach could potentially be generalized to other disease states and immunological phenotypes. A later genetic analysis reported fewer N-insertions in productive TCRs among donors in an Asian-associated ancestry cluster than the roughly 640-donor mean. A later analysis associated roughly 17,000 TCR beta sequences with specific HLA alleles at a false discovery rate of 0.05. The sequencing pipeline was judged likely to have produced a cluster of highly shared sequence variants as a technical artifact. Strong co-occurrence of HLA alleles, especially DR and DQ, made assigning TCR associations to individual alleles difficult. A further reported finding was that TCR beta sequences accurately predicted the HLA-A and HLA-B alleles for most subjects in the first cohort. Most TCR sequences were observed very rarely across donors, whereas some public TCRs were present in many individuals. A later genetic analysis associated a missense DCLRE1C variant with V-gene and J-gene trimming of TCR beta chains, and an independent cohort replicated the association. The study gave a list of 150 to 200 TCR beta chains associated with cytomegalovirus. Because HLA typing was missing for some donors at each locus, association tests included only the typed subset. In an earlier analysis of approximately 590 of the donors, most TCR beta V segments were observed in productive rearrangements about 90% or about 30% of the time, broadly matching IMGT annotations. CMV serostatus was the only immune exposure information available for the cohort. Most CMV-associated TCR beta chains appeared to be HLA-restricted in a later analysis, and the HLA associations seemed to be driven largely by CMV exposure. According to a later analysis, TCR association rates differed among HLA loci, with DRB1 alleles showing the most associated TCRs and HLA-C alleles showing the fewest. Because counts were too low, roughly 16 rarely observed V segments, including chromosome 9 orphons, were excluded from the earlier analysis of around 640 of the donors. Compared with equally common non-associated chains, HLA-associated TCR beta chains in a later analysis were more clonally expanded and had lower generation probabilities. In a later analysis, several top co-occurrence clusters were reported to appear linked to parvovirus B19, influenza, CMV and Epstein-Barr virus. In vitro tests confirmed that a few of the cytomegalovirus-associated TCR beta chains recognize cytomegalovirus antigens. Presence/absence analyses assumed roughly uniform sequencing depth across donors, an assumption that may not hold. The classifier was reported to diagnose cytomegalovirus status with high specificity and sensitivity in both the original cohort and the validation cohort. This cohort had only TCR beta chains sequenced, and the lack of alpha or paired-chain data limited which features could be detected. Linkage disequilibrium might explain the correlated functional status among segregating V segments, but an unknown experimental factor could not be excluded. Some IMGT-functional V segments, including TRBV6-2 and TRBV6-3, could not be distinguished by the 87-base-pair reads and were therefore excluded.

The library was made by the immunoSEQ multiplex PCR assay. For the multiplex PCR, a mixture combining 60 forward primers for TCR Vbeta segments and 13 reverse primers for TCR Jbeta segments was used. A multiplex PCR assay on genomic DNA amplified the CDR3 region of rearranged TCR beta genes. Amplified TCR beta libraries were sequenced as 87-base-pair reads on the Illumina HiSeq System. As for the original processing: A later analysis counted some 80 million unique TCR beta chains across the 550 to 800 repertoires, and around 12 million of these chains were shared by at least two donors. A nearest-neighbor algorithm error-corrected the raw reads and collapsed the reads into unique sequences, merging closely related sequences to remove PCR and sequencing errors. To assign V, D and J gene segments, CDR3 sequences were aligned to IMGT reference sequences. Each retained sequence needed at least a six-nucleotide match to both a V gene segment and a J gene segment. A rearrangement was called productive if the CDR3 had no stop codons and remained in frame with V and J, and every other rearrangement was called non-productive. Following IMGT convention, CDR3 was defined as the stretch from the second conserved V-encoded cysteine up to the conserved J-encoded phenylalanine. In an earlier analysis of just under 600 of the donors, sequences lacking an unambiguous match to a single V gene segment were excluded. An earlier analysis of a few hundred of the donors classified V segments as functional when productive rearrangements were above 56.7% and as segregating when the standard deviation between donors was above 5%. A statistical classification framework was developed to diagnose cytomegalovirus status using the catalog of TCR beta chain sequences. A later analysis assigned V and J genes by comparing TCR nucleotide sequences with IMGT/GENE-DB human TR gene sequences. In a later analysis, CDR3 sequences and most-parsimonious VDJ recombination scenarios were assigned using the TCRdist pipeline. In a later analysis, every TCR beta chain was defined by the combination of its CDR3 amino acid sequence and its V-gene family, and reads without a unique V-gene family were dropped. A later analysis removed over 500 highly shared, low-generation-probability nucleotide sequences to deal with suspected cross-contamination and a sequencing artifact. In a later analysis, a clonal expansion index was calculated for each public chain from normalized within-repertoire ranks of inferred template counts. In a later analysis, generation probabilities were computed with a VDJ recombination model fitted to out-of-frame rearrangements, and the resulting probabilities were checked against IGoR. In a later analysis, TCR-TCR, TCR-HLA and TCR-CMV co-occurrence was scored with hypergeometric tests, and a repertoire-size bias correction was applied to TCR pairs. To estimate false discovery rates, a later analysis permuted the HLA or CMV assignments 20 times. In a later analysis, co-occurring TCRs were grouped using DBSCAN, and TCRdist sequence similarity was added for clustering within HLA-allele-positive subsets. Co-occurrence clustering excluded repertoires with fewer than 30,000 or more than 120,000 public chains, plus five with anomalous nucleotide sharing. TCRdb re-hosts the immuneACCESS table, in-frame sequences only. Its copies lack some clones; in the studies checked, an unresolved V gene accounts for under half of them, and the cause for the rest is not known. Clonal size and the V and J genes are those of that table, whereas D and trimming came from the DNA. Recorded for this sample are 130,000 or so clones; 80% to 85% of them occurred a single time. 2% to 2.5% of the sample is in the top ten clones.

The cohort consisted of approximately 690 healthy bone marrow donors. At the time of sampling, every cohort member was nominally healthy, though immune exposures that went unrecorded were likely present. The donor tested CMV seronegative and was one of the 352 seronegative cohort members. Each donor provided a peripheral blood sample, and peripheral blood mononuclear cells were used for TCR beta sequencing. Genomic DNA extraction from the blood cell samples was performed with the Qiagen DNeasy Blood Extraction Kit. Here V drops 3 bases and J drops 5 bases, and the junction holds 7 bases not matched to any gene. The germline V gene (reference sequence) provides CDR1 LNHDA and CDR2 SQIVND. The CDR3, cysteine through phenylalanine, is 15 amino acids long. The kept DNA is CDR3 alone, 45 bases in frame from the first base.

The TCR was taken from a middle-aged woman in good health and CMV-seronegative. Specimen: PBMCs. In this chain, TRBV19 is recombined with TRBJ2-5, and 9 junction bases match TRBD2. The DNA sequence is given as TGTGCCAGTAGTATCCAGCGGGGGGCCGGGGAGACCCAGTACTTC. Its coded protein is CASSIQRGAGETQYF.